The T cell receptor (beta chain) under discussion was sequenced for a study of CD8+ T cells in alopecia areata. Study as a whole: Skin was taken from roughly 6-12-month-old C3H/HeJ graft donors that had spontaneous alopecia and grafted onto approximately 7-10-week-old female C3H/HeJ mice. Study findings and constraints: With patients, TCR sharing proved less clear than in mice, a difference possibly related to HLA. The study also sequences resident alphabeta T cells of normal skin in scalp samples.

On this clone: The antigen is undetermined. The germline and genes are mouse ones. The CDR3 is cut off 4 residues early in the read; its end comes from the germline J gene.

Isolated RNA was reverse transcribed into cDNA used as the sequencing template. The data were produced by immunoSEQ multiplex PCR, yet TCRdb's version contains in-frame clones alone and is incomplete. Recorded here are 200,000 to 300,000 clones, none singletons. Germline V gene lookup returns CDR1 NSQYPW and CDR2 LRSPGD (reference sequence). V gave up 5 bases and J gave up 1 base; unmatched junction bases: 5. The CDR3 runs to 15 residues. Cells that came from pooled cutaneous lymph nodes were sorted using CD4, CD8alpha, NKG2D, NKG2ACE and other markers. The sample consisted of CD4+ T cells sorted from a lymph node. This TCR derives from a C3H/HeJ mouse with alopecia areata. The mice in this strain carry MHC haplotype H2-k. V usage is TRBV1 and J usage is TRBJ2-1; 7 nucleotides agree with TRBD1. Partial CDR3 DNA: TGCACCTGCAGTCCGCCGACAGGGAACTATGCT. Amino acid sequence: CTCSPPTGNYA. From start to end, the CDR3 is CTCSPPTGNYAEQFF.